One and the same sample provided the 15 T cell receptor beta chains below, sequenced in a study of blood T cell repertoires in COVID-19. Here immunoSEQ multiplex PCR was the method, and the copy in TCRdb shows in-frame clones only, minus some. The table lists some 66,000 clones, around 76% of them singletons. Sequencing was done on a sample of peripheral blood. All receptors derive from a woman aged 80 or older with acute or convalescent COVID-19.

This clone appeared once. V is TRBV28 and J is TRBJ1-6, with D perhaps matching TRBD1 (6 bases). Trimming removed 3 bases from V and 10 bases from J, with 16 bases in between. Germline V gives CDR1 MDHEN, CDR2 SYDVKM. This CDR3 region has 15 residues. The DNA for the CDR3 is TGTGCCAGCAGTTTGATAAACCCAAGGGGGTCACCCCTCCACTTT. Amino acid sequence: CASSLINPRGSPLHF.

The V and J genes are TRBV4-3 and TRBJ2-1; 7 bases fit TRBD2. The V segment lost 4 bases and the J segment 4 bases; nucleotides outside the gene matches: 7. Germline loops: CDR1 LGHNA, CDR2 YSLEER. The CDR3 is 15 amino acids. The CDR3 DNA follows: TGCGCCAGCAGCCCTCGGGGGGAGGGGTACAATGAGCAGTTCTTC. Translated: CASSPRGEGYNEQFF.

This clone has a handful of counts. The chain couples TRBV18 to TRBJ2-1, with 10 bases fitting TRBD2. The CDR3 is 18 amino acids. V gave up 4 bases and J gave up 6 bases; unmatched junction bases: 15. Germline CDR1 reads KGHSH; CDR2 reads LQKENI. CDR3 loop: CASSRAEATSGSFNEQFF. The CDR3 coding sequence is TGTGCCAGCTCACGCGCCGAGGCGACTAGCGGGTCTTTCAATGAGCAGTTCTTC. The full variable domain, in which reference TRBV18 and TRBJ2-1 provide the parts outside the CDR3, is NAGVMQNPRHLVRRRGQEARLRCSPMKGHSHVYWYRQLPEEGLKFMVYLQKENIIDESGMPKERFSAEFPKEGPSILRIQQVVRGDSAAYFCASSRAEATSGSFNEQFFGPGTRLTVL.

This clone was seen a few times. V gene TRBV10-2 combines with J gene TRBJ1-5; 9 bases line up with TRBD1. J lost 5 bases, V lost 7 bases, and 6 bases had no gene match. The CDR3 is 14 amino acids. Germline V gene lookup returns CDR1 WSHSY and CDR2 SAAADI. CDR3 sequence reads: CASTGQGPYQPQHF. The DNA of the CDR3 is TGCGCCAGCACAGGACAGGGGCCTTATCAGCCCCAGCATTTT.

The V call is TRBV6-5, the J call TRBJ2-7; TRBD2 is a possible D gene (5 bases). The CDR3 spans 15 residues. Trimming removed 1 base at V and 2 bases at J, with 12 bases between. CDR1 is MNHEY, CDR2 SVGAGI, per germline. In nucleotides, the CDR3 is TGTGCCAGCAGTTACTACAGCGGTTACACCTACGAGCAGTACTTC. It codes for CASSYYSGYTYEQYF.

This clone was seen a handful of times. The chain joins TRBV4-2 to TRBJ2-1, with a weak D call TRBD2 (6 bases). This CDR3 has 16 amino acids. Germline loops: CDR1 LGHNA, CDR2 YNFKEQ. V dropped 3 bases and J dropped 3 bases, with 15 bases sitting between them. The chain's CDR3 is CASSQEIGTGYNEQFF. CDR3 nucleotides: TGTGCCAGCAGCCAGGAGATCGGGACTGGCTACAATGAGCAGTTCTTC.

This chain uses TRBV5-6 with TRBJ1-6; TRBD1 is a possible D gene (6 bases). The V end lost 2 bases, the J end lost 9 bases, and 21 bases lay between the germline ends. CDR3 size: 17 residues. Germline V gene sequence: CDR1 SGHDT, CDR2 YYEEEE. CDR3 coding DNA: TGTGCCAGCAGCTTACCTACAGGGACGATATTTGGTTCACCCCTCCACTTT. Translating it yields CASSLPTGTIFGSPLHF.

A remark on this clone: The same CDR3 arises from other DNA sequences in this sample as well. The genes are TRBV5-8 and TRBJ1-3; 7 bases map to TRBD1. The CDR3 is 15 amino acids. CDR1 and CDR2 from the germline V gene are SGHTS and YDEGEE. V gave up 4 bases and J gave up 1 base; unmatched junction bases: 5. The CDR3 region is CASSLRTGSGNTIYF. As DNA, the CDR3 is TGTGCCAGCAGCCTTAGGACAGGATCTGGAAACACCATATATTTT. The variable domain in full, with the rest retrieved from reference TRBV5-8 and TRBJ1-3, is EAGVTQSPTHLIKTRGQQATLRCSPISGHTSVYWYQQALGLGLQFLLWYDEGEERNRGNFPPRFSGRQFPNYSSELNVNALELEDSALYLCASSLRTGSGNTIYFGEGSWLTVV.

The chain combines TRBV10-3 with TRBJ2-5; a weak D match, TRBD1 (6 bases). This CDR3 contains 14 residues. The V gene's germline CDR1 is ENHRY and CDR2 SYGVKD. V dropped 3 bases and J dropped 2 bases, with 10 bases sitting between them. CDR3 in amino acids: CAISDDRRQETQYF. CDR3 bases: TGTGCCATCAGTGATGACAGGAGACAAGAGACCCAGTACTTC.

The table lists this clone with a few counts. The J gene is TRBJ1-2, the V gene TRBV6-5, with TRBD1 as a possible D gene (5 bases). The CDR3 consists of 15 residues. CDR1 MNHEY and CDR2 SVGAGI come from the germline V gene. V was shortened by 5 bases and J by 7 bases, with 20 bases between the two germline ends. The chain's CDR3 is CASSPQGRVMGGYTF. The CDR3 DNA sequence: TGTGCCAGCAGTCCTCAGGGCAGGGTGATGGGTGGCTACACCTTC.

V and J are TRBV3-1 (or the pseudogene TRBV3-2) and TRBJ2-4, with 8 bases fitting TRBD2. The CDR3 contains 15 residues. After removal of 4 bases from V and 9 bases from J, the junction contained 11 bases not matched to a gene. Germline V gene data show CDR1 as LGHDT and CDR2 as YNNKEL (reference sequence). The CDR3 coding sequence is TGTGCCAGCAGCCCCCTCCGCGGGAGGTACGGCATTCAGTACTTC. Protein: CASSPLRGRYGIQYF.

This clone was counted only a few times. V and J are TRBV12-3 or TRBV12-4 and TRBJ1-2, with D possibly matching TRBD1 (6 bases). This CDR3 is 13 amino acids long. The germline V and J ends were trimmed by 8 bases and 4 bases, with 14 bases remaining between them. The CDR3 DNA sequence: TGTGCCAGCGACTCGGCAGGGGTCTATGGCTACACCTTC. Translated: CASDSAGVYGYTF.

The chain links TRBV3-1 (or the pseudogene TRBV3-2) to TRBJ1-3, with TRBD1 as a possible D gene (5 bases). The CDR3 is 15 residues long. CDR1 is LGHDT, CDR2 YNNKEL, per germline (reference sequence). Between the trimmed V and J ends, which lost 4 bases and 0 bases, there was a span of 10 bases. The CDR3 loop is CASSRRESSGNTIYF. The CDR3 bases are TGTGCCAGCAGCCGCAGGGAAAGCTCTGGAAACACCATATATTTT.

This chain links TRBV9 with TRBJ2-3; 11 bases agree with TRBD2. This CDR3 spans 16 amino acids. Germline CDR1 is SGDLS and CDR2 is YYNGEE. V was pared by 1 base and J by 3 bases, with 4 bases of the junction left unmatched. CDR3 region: CASSVLAGGGTDTQYF. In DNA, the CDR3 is TGTGCCAGCAGCGTACTAGCGGGAGGTGGAACAGATACGCAGTATTTT. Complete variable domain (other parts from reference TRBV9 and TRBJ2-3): DSGVTQTPKHLITATGQRVTLRCSPRSGDLSVYWYQQSLDQGLQFLIQYYNGEERAKGNILERFSAQQFPDLHSELNLSSLELGDSALYFCASSVLAGGGTDTQYFGPGTRLTVL.

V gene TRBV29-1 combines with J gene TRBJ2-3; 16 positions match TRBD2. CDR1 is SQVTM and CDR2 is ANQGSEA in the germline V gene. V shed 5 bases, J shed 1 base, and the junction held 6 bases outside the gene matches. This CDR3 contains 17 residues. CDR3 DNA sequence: TGCAGCGTTCCCGGGACTAGCGGGAGGGTGGGCACAGATACGCAGTATTTT. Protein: CSVPGTSGRVGTDTQYF.